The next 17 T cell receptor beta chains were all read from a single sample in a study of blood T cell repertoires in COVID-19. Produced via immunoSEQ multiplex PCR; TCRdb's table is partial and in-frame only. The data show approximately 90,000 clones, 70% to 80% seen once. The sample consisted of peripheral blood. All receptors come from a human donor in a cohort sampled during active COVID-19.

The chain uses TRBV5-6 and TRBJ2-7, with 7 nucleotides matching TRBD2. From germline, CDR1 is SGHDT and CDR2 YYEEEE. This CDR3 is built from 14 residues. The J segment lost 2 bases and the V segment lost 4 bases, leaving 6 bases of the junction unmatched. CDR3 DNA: TGTGCCAGCAGCCCAGCGGGGTTAACCTACGAGCAGTACTTC. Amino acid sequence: CASSPAGLTYEQYF.

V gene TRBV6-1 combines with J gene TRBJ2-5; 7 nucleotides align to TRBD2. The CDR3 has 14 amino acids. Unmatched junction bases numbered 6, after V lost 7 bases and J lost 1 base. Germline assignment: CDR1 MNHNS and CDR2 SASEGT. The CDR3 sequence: CASISAGTQETQYF. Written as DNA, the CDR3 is TGTGCCAGCATCTCAGCGGGGACCCAAGAGACCCAGTACTTC.

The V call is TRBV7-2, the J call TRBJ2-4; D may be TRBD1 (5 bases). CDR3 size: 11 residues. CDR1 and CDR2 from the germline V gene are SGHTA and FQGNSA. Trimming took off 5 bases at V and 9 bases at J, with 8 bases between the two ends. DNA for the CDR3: TGTGCCAGCAGCCCAAGGGGCATTCAGTACTTC. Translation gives CASSPRGIQYF.

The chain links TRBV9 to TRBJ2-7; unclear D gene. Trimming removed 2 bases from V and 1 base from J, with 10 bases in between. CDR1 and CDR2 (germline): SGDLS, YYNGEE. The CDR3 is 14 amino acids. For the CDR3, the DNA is TGTGCCAGCAGCGTCACATCCGCATCCTACGAGCAGTACTTC. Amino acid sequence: CASSVTSASYEQYF.

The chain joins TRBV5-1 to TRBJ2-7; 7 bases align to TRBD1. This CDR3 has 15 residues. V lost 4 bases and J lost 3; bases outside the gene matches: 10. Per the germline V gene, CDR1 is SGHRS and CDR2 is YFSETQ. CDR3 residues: CASSPRGPRGYEQYF. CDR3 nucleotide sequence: TGCGCCAGCAGCCCGAGGGGGCCCCGTGGCTACGAGCAGTACTTC.

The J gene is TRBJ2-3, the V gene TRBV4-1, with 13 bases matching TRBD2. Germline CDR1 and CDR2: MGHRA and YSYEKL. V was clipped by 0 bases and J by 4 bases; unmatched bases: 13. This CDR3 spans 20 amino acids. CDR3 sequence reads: CASSQEPNPLLAGGADTQYF. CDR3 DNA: TGCGCCAGCAGCCAAGAGCCGAATCCACTACTAGCGGGAGGGGCAGATACGCAGTATTTT.

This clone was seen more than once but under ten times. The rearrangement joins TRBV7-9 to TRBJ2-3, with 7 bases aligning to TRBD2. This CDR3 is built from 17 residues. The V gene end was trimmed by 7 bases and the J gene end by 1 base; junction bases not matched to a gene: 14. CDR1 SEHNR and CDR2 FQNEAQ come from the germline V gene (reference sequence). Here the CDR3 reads CASNRDAGESGTDTQYF. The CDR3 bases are TGTGCCAGCAACCGCGATGCGGGGGAGAGCGGCACAGATACGCAGTATTTT.

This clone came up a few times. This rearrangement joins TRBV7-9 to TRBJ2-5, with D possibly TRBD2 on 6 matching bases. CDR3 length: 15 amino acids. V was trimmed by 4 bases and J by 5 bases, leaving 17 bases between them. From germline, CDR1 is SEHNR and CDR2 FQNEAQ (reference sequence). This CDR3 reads CASSSPTSKRETQYF. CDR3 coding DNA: TGTGCCAGCAGCTCCCCGACTAGTAAAAGGGAGACCCAGTACTTC.

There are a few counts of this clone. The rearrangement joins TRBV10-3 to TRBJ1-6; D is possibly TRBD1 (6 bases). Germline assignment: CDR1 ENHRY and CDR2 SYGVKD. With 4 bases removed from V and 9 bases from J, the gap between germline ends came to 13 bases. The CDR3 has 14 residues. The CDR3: CAISGWDTSSPLHF. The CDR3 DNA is TGTGCCATCAGTGGGTGGGACACTAGTTCACCCCTCCACTTT.

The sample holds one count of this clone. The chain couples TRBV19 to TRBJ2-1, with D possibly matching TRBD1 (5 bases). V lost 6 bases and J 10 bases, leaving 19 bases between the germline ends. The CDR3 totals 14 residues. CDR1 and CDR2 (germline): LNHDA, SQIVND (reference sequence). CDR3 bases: TGTGCCAGTAGCGAGGTACTACAAAGGGGAGAGCAGTTCTTC. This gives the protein CASSEVLQRGEQFF.

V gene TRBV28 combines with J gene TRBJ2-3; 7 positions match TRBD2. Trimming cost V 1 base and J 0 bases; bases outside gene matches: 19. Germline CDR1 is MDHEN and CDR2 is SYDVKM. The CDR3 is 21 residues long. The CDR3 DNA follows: TGTGCCAGCAGTTTATTCTACCGTCGACTAGCACATCTAACTAGCACAGATACGCAGTATTTT. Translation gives CASSLFYRRLAHLTSTDTQYF.

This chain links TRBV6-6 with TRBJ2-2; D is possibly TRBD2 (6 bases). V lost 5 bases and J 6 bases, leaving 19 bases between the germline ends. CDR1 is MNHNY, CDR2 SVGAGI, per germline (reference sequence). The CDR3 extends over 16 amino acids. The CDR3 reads CASSRSGVAGSGELFF. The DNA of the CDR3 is TGTGCCAGCAGTCGATCAGGCGTCGCGGGGTCCGGGGAGCTGTTTTTT.

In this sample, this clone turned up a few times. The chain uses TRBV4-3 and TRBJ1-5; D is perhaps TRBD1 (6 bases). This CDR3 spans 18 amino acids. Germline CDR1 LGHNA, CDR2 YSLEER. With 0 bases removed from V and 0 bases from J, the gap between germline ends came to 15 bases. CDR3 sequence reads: CASSQDLGQPYSNQPQHF. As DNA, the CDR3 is TGCGCCAGCAGCCAAGATCTCGGACAGCCCTATAGCAATCAGCCCCAGCATTTT.

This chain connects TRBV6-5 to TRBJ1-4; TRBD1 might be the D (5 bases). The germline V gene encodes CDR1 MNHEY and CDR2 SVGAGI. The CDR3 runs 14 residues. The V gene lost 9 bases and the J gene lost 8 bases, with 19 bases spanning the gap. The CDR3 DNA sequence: TGTGCCAGTCAGAAGGGACTCGGTAGAGAAAAACTGTTTTTT. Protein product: CASQKGLGREKLFF.

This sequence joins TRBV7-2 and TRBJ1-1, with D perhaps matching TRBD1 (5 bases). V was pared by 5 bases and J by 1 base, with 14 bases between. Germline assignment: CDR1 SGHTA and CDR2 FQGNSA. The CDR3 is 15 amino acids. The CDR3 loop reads CASSLLPTGNTEAFF. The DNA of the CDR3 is TGTGCCAGCAGCCTCCTTCCCACAGGGAACACTGAAGCTTTCTTT.

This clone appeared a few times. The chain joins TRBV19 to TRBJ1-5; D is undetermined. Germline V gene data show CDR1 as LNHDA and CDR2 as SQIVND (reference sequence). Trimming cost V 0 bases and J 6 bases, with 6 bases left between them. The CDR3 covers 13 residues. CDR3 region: CASSIDPGQPQHF. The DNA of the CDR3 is TGTGCCAGTAGTATAGATCCGGGTCAGCCCCAGCATTTT.

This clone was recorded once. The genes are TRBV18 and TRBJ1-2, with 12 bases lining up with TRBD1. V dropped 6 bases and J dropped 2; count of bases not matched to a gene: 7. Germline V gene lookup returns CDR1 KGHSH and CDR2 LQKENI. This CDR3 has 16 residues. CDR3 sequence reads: CASSPGQGAGNYGYTF. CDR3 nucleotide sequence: TGTGCCAGCTCGCCGGGACAGGGGGCGGGGAACTATGGCTACACCTTC.